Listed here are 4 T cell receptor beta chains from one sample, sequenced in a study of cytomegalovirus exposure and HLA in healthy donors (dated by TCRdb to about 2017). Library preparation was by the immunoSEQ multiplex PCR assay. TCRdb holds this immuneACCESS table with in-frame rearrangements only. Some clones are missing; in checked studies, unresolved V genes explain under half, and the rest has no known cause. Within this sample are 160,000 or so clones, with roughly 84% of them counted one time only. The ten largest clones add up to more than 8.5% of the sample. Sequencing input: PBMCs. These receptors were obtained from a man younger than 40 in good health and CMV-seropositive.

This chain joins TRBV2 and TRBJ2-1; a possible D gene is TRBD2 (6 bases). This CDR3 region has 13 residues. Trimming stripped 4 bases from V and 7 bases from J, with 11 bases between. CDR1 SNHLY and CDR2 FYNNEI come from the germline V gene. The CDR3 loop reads CASSVNRGNEQFF. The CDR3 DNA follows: TGTGCCAGCAGTGTCAATCGGGGGAATGAGCAGTTCTTC.

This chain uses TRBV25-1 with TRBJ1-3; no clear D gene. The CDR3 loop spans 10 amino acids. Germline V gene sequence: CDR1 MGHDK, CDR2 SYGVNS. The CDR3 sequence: CPSTGNTIYF. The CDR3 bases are TGTCCATCTACTGGAAACACCATATATTTT.

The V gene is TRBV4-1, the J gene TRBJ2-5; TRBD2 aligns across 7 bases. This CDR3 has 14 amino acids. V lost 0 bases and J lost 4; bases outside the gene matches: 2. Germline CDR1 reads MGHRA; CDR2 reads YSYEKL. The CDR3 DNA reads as TGCGCCAGCAGCCAAGATTGGGGGGGAGAGACCCAGTACTTC. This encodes CASSQDWGGETQYF.

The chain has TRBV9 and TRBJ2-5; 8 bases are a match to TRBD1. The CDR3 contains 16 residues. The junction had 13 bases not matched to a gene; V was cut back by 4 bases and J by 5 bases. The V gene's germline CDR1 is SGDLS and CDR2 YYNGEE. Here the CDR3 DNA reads TGTGCCAGCAGCAGACAGGGGTCGTCGGTCAGTGAGACCCAGTACTTC. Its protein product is CASSRQGSSVSETQYF. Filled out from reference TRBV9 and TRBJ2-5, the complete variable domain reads DSGVTQTPKHLITATGQRVTLRCSPRSGDLSVYWYQQSLDQGLQFLIQYYNGEERAKGNILERFSAQQFPDLHSELNLSSLELGDSALYFCASSRQGSSVSETQYFGPGTRLLVL.